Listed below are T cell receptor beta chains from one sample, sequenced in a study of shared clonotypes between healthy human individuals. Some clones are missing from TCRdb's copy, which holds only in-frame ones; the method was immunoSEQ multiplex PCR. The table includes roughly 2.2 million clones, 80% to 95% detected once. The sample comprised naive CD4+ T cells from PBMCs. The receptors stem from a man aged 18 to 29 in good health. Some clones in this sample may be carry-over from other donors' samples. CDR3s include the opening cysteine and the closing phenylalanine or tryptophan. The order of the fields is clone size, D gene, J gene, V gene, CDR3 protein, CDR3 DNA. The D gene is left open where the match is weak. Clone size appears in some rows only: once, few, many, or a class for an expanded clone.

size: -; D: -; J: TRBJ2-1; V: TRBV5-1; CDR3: CASSLVGTQDEQFF; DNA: TGCGCCAGCAGCTTGGTGGGGACTCAGGATGAGCAGTTCTTC
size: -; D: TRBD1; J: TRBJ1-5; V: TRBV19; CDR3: CASSKQGTLGNQPQHF; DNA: TGTGCCAGTAGTAAACAGGGGACACTGGGCAATCAGCCCCAGCATTTT
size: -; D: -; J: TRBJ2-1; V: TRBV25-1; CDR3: CASKPRGREHNEQFF; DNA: TGTGCCAGCAAACCTAGGGGGCGGGAACACAATGAGCAGTTCTTC
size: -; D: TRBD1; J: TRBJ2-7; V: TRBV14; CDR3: CASSLLTGTATYEQYF; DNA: TGTGCCAGCAGCCTATTGACCGGGACAGCCACCTACGAGCAGTACTTC
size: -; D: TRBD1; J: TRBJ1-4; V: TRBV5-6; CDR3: CASSLDPGGIGEKLFF; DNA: TGTGCCAGCAGCTTGGACCCAGGGGGGATTGGGGAAAAACTGTTTTTT
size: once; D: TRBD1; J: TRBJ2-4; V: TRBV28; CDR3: CASSRLGQGAKNIQYF; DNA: TGTGCCAGCAGCCGACTGGGACAGGGGGCCAAAAACATTCAGTACTTC
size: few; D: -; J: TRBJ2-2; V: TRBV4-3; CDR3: CASSLNGDIGELFF; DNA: TGCGCCAGCAGCCTTAACGGGGATATCGGGGAGCTGTTTTTT
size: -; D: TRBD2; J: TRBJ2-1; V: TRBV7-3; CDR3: CASSFRTSGLNEQFF; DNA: TGTGCCAGCAGCTTTCGGACTAGCGGACTCAATGAGCAGTTCTTC
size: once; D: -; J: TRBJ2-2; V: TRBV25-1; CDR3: CASSPPQGRRNTGELFF; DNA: TGTGCCAGCAGTCCGCCCCAGGGGCGGAGGAACACCGGGGAGCTGTTTTTT
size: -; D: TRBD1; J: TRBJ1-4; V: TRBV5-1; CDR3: CASSITGTGRNGEKLFF; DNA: TGCGCCAGCAGCATCACCGGGACAGGGCGGAACGGTGAAAAACTGTTTTTT
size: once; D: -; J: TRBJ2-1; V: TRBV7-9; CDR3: CASSTAGTNHNEQFF; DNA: TGTGCCAGCAGCACCGCGGGGACAAATCACAATGAGCAGTTCTTC
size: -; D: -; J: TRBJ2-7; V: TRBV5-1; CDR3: CASKSRTEGYEQYF; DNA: TGCGCCAGCAAATCTCGGACGGAAGGTTACGAGCAGTACTTC
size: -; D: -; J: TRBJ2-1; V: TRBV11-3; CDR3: CASSLDGGSYNEQFF; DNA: TGTGCCAGCAGCTTAGATGGGGGCTCCTACAATGAGCAGTTCTTC
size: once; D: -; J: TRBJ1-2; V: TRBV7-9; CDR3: CASSLEWDYGYTF; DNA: TGTGCCAGCAGCTTAGAATGGGACTATGGCTACACCTTC
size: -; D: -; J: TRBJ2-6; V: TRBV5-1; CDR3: CASSLAGAGANVLTF; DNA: TGCGCCAGCAGCTTGGCAGGGGCTGGGGCCAACGTCCTGACTTTC
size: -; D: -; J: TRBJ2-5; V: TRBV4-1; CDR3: CASSQEDREGETQYF; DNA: TGCGCCAGCAGCCAAGAGGACAGGGAGGGAGAGACCCAGTACTTC
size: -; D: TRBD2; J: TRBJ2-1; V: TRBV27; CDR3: CASSRTQNLSGRRYNEQFF; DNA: TGTGCCAGCAGTCGAACCCAAAATCTTAGCGGGAGAAGATACAATGAGCAGTTCTTC
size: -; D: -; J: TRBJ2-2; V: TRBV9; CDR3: CASSAIPPGELFF; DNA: TGTGCCAGCAGCGCCATCCCCCCCGGGGAGCTGTTTTTT
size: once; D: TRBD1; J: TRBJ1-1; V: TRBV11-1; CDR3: CASSASGQGRTEAFF; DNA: TGTGCCAGCAGCGCTTCCGGACAGGGAAGGACTGAAGCTTTCTTT
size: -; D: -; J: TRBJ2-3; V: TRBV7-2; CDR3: CASSRTHARPDTQYF; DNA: TGTGCCAGCAGCCGGACTCATGCCCGGCCAGATACGCAGTATTTT
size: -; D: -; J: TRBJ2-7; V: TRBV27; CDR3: CASSGVREGGTYEQYF; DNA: TGTGCCAGCTCAGGAGTCCGCGAAGGGGGAACATACGAGCAGTACTTC
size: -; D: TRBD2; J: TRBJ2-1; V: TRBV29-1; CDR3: CSVENRLAINNEQFF; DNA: TGCAGCGTTGAAAACCGACTAGCCATAAACAATGAGCAGTTCTTC
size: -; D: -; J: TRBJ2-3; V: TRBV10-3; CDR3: CAISVEGGDTQYF; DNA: TGTGCCATCAGTGTTGAAGGGGGGGATACGCAGTATTTT
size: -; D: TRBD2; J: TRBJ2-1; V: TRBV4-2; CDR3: CASSRLGTSGEYSYNEQFF; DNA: TGTGCCAGCAGCCGCCTTGGGACTAGCGGGGAATACTCCTACAATGAGCAGTTCTTC
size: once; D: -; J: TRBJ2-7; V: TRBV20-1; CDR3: CSAKYTYEQYF; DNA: TGCAGTGCTAAGTATACGTACGAGCAGTACTTC
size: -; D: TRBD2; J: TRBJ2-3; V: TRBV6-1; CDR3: CASTTSGRFTDTQYF; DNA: TGTGCCAGCACCACTAGCGGGAGATTCACAGATACGCAGTATTTT
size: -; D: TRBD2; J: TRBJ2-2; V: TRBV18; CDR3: CASSPVAGVGTGELFF; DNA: TGTGCCAGCTCACCTGTAGCGGGAGTGGGAACCGGGGAGCTGTTTTTT
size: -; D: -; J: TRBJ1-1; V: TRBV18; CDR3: CASSPPGKRDGGPEAFF; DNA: TGTGCCAGCTCACCACCGGGGAAAAGGGACGGCGGGCCTGAAGCTTTCTTT
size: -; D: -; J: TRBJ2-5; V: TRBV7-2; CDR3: CASSLGRVASAQYF; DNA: TGTGCCAGCAGCTTAGGGAGGGTCGCCTCGGCCCAGTACTTC
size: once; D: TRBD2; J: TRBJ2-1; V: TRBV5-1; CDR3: CASSSGIWPSGSPSGEQFF; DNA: TGCGCCAGCAGCTCGGGGATTTGGCCTAGCGGGAGTCCTAGCGGTGAGCAGTTCTTC
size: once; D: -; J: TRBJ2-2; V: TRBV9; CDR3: CASSPRGRVTGELFF; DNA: TGTGCCAGCAGCCCCAGAGGCAGGGTGACCGGGGAGCTGTTTTTT
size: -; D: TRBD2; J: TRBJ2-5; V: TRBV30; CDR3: CAWSEGLAGGVRETQYF; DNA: TGTGCCTGGAGTGAGGGACTAGCGGGAGGAGTGCGAGAGACCCAGTACTTC
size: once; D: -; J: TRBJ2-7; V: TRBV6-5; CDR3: CASSPIRELSYEQYF; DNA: TGTGCCAGCAGTCCAATCAGGGAACTCTCCTACGAGCAGTACTTC
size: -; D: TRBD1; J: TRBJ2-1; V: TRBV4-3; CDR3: CASSLRQGDEQFF; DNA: TGCGCCAGCAGCCTGCGACAGGGCGATGAGCAGTTCTTC
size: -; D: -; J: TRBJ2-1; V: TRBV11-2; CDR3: CASSPSLGLSSYNEQFF; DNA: TGTGCCAGCAGCCCCTCACTGGGCCTGAGCTCCTACAATGAGCAGTTCTTC
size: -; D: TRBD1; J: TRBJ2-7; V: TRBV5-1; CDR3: CASSSGTGTSSYEQYF; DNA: TGCGCCAGCAGCTCAGGGACAGGGACGAGCTCCTACGAGCAGTACTTC
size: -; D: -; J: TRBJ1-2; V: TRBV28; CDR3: CASSLIMTGYGYTF; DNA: TGTGCCAGCAGTTTAATCATGACAGGCTATGGCTACACCTTC
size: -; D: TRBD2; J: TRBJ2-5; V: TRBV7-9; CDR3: CASSSGLAVQETQYF; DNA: TGTGCCAGCAGCTCCGGACTAGCGGTCCAAGAGACCCAGTACTTC
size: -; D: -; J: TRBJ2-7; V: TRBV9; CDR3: CASSARPFGEQYF; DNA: TGTGCCAGCAGCGCCCGACCCTTCGGGGAGCAGTACTTC
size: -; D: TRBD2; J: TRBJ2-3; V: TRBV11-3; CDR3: CASSKDSGRARDTQYF; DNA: TGTGCCAGCAGCAAGGATAGCGGGAGGGCCCGAGATACGCAGTATTTT
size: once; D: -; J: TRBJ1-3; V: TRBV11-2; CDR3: CASSFPGAGNTIYF; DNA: TGTGCCAGCAGCTTTCCGGGTGCTGGAAACACCATATATTTT
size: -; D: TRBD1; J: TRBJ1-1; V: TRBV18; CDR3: CASSRQGSNTEAFF; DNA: TGTGCCAGCTCGCGACAGGGTTCGAACACTGAAGCTTTCTTT
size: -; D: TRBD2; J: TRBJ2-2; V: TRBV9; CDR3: CASSPVAGGGSGELFF; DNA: TGTGCCAGCAGCCCAGTAGCGGGAGGAGGTTCCGGGGAGCTGTTTTTT
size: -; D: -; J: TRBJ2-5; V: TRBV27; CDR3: CASSFGGIPGGTQYF; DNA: TGTGCCAGCAGTTTCGGGGGAATACCTGGGGGGACCCAGTACTTC
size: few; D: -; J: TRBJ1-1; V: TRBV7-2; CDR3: CATWRGDTEAFF; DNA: TGTGCCACCTGGAGGGGGGACACTGAAGCTTTCTTT
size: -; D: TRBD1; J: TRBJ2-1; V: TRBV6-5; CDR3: CASRRQGGRNEQFF; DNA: TGTGCCAGCAGGAGACAGGGGGGTAGGAATGAGCAGTTCTTC